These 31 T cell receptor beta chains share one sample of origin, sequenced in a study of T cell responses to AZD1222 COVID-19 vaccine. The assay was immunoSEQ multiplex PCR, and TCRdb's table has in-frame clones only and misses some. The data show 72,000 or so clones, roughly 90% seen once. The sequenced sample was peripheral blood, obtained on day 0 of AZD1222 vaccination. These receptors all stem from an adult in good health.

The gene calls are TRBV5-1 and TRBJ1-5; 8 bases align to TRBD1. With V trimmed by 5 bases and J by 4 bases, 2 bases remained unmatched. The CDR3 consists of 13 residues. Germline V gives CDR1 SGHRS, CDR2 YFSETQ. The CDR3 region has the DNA TGCGCCAGCAGGGACAGGGAGAATCAGCCCCAGCATTTT. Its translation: CASRDRENQPQHF.

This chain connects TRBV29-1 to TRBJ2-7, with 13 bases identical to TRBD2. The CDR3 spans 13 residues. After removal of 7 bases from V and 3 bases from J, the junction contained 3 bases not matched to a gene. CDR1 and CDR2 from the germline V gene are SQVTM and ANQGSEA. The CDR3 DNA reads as TGCAGCGCCGGGACTAGCGGGAACTACGAGCAGTACTTC. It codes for CSAGTSGNYEQYF.

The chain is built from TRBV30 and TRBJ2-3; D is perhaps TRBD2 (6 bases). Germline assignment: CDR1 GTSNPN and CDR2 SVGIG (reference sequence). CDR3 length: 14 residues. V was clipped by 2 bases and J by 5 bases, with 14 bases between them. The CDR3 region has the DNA TGTGCCTGGAGTTGGGATACGGAGGGAGATACGCAGTATTTT. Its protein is CAWSWDTEGDTQYF.

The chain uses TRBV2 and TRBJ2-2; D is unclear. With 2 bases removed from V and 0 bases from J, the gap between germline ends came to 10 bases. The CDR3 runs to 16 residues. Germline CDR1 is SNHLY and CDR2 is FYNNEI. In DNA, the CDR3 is TGTGCCAGCAGTGAACTAACAGTCGCGAACACCGGGGAGCTGTTTTTT. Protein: CASSELTVANTGELFF.

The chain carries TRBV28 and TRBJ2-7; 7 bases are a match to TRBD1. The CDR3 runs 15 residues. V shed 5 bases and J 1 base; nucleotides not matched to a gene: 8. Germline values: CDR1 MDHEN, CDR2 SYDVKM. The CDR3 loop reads CASSRTGVGSYEQYF. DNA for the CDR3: TGTGCCAGCAGTCGTACAGGGGTAGGGTCCTACGAGCAGTACTTC.

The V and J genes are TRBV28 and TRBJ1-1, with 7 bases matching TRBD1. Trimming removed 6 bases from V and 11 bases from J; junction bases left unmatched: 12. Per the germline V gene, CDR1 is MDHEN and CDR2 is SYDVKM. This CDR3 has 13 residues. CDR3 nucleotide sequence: TGTGCCAGCAGCATGCAGGGGGTCTGGGTGGCTTTCTTT. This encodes CASSMQGVWVAFF.

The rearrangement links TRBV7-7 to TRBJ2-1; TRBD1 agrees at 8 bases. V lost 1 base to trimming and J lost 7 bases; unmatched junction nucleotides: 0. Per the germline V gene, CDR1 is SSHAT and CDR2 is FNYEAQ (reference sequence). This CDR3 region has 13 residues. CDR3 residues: CASSLGTGNEQFF. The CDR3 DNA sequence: TGTGCCAGCAGCTTAGGGACAGGGAATGAGCAGTTCTTC.

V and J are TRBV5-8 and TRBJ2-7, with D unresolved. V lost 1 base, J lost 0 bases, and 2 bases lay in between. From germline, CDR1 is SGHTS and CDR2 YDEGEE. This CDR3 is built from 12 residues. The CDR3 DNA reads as TGTGCCAGCAGCTTGAGCTCCTACGAGCAGTACTTC. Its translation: CASSLSSYEQYF.

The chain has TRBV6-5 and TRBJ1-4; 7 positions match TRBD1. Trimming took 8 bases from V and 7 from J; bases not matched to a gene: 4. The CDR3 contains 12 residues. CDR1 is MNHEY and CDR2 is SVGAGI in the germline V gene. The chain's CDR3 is CASSGGGEKLFF. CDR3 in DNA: TGTGCCAGCTCAGGGGGAGGTGAAAAACTGTTTTTT.

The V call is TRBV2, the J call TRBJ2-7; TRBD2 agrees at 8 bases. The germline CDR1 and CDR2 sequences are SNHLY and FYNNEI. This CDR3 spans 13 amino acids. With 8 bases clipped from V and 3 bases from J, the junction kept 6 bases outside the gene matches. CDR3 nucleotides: TGTGCCAGCTCCCAGCGGGAGTTCTACGAGCAGTACTTC. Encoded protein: CASSQREFYEQYF.

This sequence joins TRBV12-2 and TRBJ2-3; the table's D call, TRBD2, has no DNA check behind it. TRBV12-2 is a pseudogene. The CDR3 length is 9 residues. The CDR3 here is CASRPSQYF. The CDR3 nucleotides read TGTGCAAGTCGCCCGTCGCAGTATTTT.

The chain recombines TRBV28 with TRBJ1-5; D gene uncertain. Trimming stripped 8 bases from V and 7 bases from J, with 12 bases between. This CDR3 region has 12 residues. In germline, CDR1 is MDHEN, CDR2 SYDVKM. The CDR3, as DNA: TGTGCCAGCGCCGACGCGCTCCAGCCCCAGCATTTT. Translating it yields CASADALQPQHF. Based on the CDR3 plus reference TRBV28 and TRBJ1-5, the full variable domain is DVKVTQSSRYLVKRTGEKVFLECVQDMDHENMFWYRQDPGLGLRLIYFSYDVKMKEKGDIPEGYSVSREKKERFSLILESASTNQTSMYLCASADALQPQHFGDGTRLSIL.

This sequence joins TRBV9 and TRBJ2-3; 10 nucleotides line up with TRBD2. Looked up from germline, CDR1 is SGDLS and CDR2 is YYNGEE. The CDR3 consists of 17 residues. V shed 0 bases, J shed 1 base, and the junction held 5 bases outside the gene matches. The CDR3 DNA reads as TGTGCCAGCAGCGTAGGAGTAGCGGGAGGAGGCACAGATACGCAGTATTTT. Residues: CASSVGVAGGGTDTQYF. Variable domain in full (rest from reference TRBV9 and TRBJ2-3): DSGVTQTPKHLITATGQRVTLRCSPRSGDLSVYWYQQSLDQGLQFLIQYYNGEERAKGNILERFSAQQFPDLHSELNLSSLELGDSALYFCASSVGVAGGGTDTQYFGPGTRLTVL.

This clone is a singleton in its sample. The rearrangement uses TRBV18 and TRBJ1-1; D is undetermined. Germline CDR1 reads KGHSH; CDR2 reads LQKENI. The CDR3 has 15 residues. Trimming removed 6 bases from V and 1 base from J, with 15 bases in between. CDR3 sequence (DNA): TGTGCCAGCTCGGAAGCGGAGGCGTCGAACACTGAAGCTTTCTTT. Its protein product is CASSEAEASNTEAFF.

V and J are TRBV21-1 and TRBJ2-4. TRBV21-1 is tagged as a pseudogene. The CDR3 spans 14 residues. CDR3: CASSKGPSKNIQYF. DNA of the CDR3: TGTGCCAGCAGCAAAGGCCCGTCCAAAAACATTCAGTACTTC.

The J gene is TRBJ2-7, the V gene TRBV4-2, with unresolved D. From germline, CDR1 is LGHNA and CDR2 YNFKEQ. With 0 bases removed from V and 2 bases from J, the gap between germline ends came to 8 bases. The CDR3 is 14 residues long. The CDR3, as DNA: TGTGCCAGCAGCCAAGATTTGACCACCTACGAGCAGTACTTC. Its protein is CASSQDLTTYEQYF.

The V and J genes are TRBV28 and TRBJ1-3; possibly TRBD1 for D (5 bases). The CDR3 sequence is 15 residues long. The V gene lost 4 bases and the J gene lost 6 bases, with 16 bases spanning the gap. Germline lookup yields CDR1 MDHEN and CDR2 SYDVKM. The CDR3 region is CASSSGGVGANTIYF. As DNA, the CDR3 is TGTGCCAGCAGTTCAGGAGGGGTAGGGGCAAACACCATATATTTT.

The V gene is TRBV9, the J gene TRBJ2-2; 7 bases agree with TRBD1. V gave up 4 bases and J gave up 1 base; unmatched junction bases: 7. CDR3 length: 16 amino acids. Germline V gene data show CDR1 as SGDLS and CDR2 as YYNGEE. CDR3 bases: TGTGCCAGCAGCCCCAGTAGGACAGGGAACACCGGGGAGCTGTTTTTT. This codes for CASSPSRTGNTGELFF. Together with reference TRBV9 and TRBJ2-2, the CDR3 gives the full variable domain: DSGVTQTPKHLITATGQRVTLRCSPRSGDLSVYWYQQSLDQGLQFLIQYYNGEERAKGNILERFSAQQFPDLHSELNLSSLELGDSALYFCASSPSRTGNTGELFFGEGSRLTVL.

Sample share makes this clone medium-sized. This chain's CDR3 is CASSPFREPPNYGYTF. In DNA form, the CDR3 reads TGCGCCAGCAGCCCCTTTAGGGAACCCCCTAACTATGGCTACACCTTC. J is TRBJ1-2 and V is TRBV5-1; D is uncertain. V lost 4 bases and J lost 0, with 16 bases in between. CDR1 is SGHRS and CDR2 is YFSETQ in the germline V gene. CDR3 size: 16 residues.

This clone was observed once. The CDR3: CASRRDNFNYGYTF. The CDR3 DNA follows: TGTGCCAGCAGACGGGACAACTTTAACTATGGCTACACCTTC. The chain has TRBV2 and TRBJ1-2; a possible D gene is TRBD1 (6 bases). This CDR3 has 14 amino acids. CDR1 SNHLY and CDR2 FYNNEI come from the germline V gene. V was trimmed by 6 bases and J by 1 base, leaving 12 bases between them.

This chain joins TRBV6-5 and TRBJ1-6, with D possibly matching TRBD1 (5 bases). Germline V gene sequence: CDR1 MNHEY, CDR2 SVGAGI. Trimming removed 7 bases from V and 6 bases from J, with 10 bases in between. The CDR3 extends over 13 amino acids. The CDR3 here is CASTGTPNSPLHF. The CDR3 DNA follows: TGTGCCAGCACCGGGACGCCTAATTCACCCCTCCACTTT.

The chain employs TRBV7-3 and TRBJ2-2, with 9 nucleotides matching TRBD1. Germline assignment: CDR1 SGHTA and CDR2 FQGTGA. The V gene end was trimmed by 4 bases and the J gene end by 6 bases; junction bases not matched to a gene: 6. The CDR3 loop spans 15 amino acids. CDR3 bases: TGTGCCAGCAGCTCACAGGGGGCAGGCGCCGGGGAGCTGTTTTTT. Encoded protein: CASSSQGAGAGELFF.

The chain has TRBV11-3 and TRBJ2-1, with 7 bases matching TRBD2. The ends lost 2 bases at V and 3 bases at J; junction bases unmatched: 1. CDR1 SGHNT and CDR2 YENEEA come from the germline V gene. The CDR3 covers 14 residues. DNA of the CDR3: TGTGCCAGCAGCTTAACGGGAGGCTACAATGAGCAGTTCTTC. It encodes CASSLTGGYNEQFF.

DNA of the CDR3: TGTGCCAGCAGTGTCGGGACTAGCGGGAGCAATGAGCAGTTCTTC. Translated: CASSVGTSGSNEQFF. The chain recombines TRBV25-1 with TRBJ2-1; 14 bases map to TRBD2. The length of the CDR3 is 15 residues. Germline CDR1 and CDR2: MGHDK and SYGVNS. V shed 4 bases, J shed 6 bases, and the junction held 2 bases outside the gene matches. Complete variable domain (other parts from reference TRBV25-1 and TRBJ2-1): EADIYQTPRYLVIGTGKKITLECSQTMGHDKMYWYQQDPGMELHLIHYSYGVNSTEKGDLSSESTVSRIRTEHFPLTLESARPSHTSQYLCASSVGTSGSNEQFFGPGTRLTVL.

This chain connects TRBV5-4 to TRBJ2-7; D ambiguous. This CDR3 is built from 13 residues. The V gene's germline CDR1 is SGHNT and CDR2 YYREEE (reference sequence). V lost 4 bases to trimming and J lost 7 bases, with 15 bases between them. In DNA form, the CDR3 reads TGTGCCAGCAGCATCGGACCAGAAAAGGAGCAGTACTTC. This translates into CASSIGPEKEQYF.

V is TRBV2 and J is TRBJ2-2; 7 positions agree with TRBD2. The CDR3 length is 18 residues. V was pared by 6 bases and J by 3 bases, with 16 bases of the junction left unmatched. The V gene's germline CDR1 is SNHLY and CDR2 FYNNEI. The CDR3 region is CASRGGAMSGMHTGELFF. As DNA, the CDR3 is TGTGCCAGCAGAGGAGGAGCCATGAGCGGGATGCACACCGGGGAGCTGTTTTTT.

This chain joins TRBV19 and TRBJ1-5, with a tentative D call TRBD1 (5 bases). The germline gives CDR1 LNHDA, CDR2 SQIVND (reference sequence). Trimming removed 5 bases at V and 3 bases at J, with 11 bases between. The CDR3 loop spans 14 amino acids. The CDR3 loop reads CASSPGPINQPQHF. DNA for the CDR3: TGTGCCAGTAGTCCGGGACCGATCAATCAGCCCCAGCATTTT.

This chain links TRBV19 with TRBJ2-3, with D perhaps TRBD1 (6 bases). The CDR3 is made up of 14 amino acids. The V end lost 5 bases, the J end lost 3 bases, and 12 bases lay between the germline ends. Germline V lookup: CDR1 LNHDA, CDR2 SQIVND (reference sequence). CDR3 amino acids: CASSGRTGTDTQYF. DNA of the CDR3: TGTGCCAGTAGTGGACGAACAGGGACAGATACGCAGTATTTT.

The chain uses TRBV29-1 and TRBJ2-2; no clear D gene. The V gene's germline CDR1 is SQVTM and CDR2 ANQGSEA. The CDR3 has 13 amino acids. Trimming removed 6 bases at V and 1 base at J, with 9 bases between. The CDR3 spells CSVRSRNTGELFF. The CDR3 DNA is TGCAGCGTACGAAGTCGGAACACCGGGGAGCTGTTTTTT.

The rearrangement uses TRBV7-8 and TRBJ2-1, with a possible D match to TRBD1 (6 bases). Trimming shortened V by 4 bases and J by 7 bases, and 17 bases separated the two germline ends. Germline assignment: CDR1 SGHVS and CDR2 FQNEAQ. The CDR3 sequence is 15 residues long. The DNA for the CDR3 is TGTGCCAGCAGCTCCGAAACAGGGTTTAAGAATGAGCAGTTCTTC. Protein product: CASSSETGFKNEQFF.

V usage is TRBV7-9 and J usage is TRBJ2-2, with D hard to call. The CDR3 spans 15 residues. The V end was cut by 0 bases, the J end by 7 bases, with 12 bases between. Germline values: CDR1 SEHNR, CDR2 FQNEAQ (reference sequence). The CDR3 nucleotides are TGTGCCAGCAGCTTAGCAGCGCTTCCGCACGGGGAGCTGTTTTTT. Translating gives CASSLAALPHGELFF.